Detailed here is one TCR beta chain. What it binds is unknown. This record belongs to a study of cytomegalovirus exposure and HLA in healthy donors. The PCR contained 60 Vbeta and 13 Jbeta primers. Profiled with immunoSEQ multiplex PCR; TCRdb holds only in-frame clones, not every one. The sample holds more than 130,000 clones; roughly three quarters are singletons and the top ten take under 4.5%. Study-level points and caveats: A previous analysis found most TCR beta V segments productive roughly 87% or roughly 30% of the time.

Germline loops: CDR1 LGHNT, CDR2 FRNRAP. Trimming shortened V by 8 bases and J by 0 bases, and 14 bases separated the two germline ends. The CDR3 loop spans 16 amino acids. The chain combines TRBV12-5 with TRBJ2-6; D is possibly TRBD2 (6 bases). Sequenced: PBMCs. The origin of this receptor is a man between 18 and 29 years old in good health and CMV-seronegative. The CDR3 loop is CASRPGENSGANVLTF. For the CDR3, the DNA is TGTGCTAGTCGGCCGGGGGAAAACTCTGGGGCCAACGTCCTGACTTTC. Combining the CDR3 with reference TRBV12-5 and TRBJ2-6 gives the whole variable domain DARVTQTPRHKVTEMGQEVTMRCQPILGHNTVFWYRQTMMQGLELLAYFRNRAPLDDSGMPKDRFSAEMPDATLATLKIQPSEPRDSAVYFCASRPGENSGANVLTFGAGSRLTVL.